This TCR beta chain is from a study of blood T cells in healthy people across ages. This clonotype was seen more than once but under ten times. The target antigen is unknown. Study-wide results and limits: Naive T cell percentage and TCR beta diversity correlated strongly.

Sample-barcoded 5' priming and a J-beta primer mix drove a second PCR of about 6 to 11 cycles. TCRdb re-called the 5' RACE reads with MiXCR, one entry per CDR3 protein. Of 600,000 to 850,000 distinct CDR3 sequences in the sample, 25% were seen once. Caucasian, healthy and from Russia, the donors were aged between about 6 and 90. The extraction recovered at least 5 micrograms of total RNA per sample. These data were also filed under a second study, of T cells of mothers and their children. From that second work: Roughly 6 children and their three healthy Caucasian mothers were the donors.

Source material: blood. The sequence came from a boy between 5 and 17 years old in good health.

The CDR3 nucleotides read TGCAGTGCTAGAGATTTCGGGGTCTCGCAAGAGACCCAGTACTTC. This sequence encodes CSARDFGVSQETQYF. The rearrangement uses TRBV20-1 and TRBJ2-5, with D possibly matching TRBD2 (5 bases). Trimming cost V 0 bases and J 2 bases, with 13 bases left between them. There are 15 residues in the CDR3. Germline V lookup: CDR1 DFQATT, CDR2 SNEGSKA (reference sequence).